This TCR beta chain was documented in a study of blood T cell repertoires in COVID-19. Sequenced by immunoSEQ multiplex PCR; TCRdb stores in-frame clones only, minus some. The sample has roughly 88,000 clones; approximately 90% are singletons. The germline V gene has CDR1 SGHRS and CDR2 YFSETQ. The CDR3 runs 14 residues. V was clipped by 4 bases and J by 5 bases, with 12 bases between them. Sequenced: peripheral blood. The sequence was obtained from a woman in her forties or fifties in a cohort sampled during active COVID-19. The chain links TRBV5-1 to TRBJ2-2, with a weak D call TRBD1 (6 bases). The CDR3 reads CASSRTGTTGELFF. CDR3 nucleotide sequence: TGCGCCAGCAGCCGCACCGGGACAACCGGGGAGCTGTTTTTT.